The T cell receptor beta chain described here comes from a study of T cell responses to AZD1222 COVID-19 vaccine. Overall study findings and caveats: CD4 TCRs associated with vaccination spanned spike, dominating at 160-218 and 743-854. Recipients of AZD1222 seropositive at baseline numbered only 5 to 7.

In regard to this clone: As yet, its antigen is unknown.

This CDR3 contains 15 residues. J was trimmed by 9 bases and V by 3 bases; bases with no gene match: 6. CDR1 is SEHNR, CDR2 FQNEAQ, per germline (reference sequence). Repertoires were generated with immunoSEQ multiplex PCR, while TCRdb's copy carries only in-frame clones and drops some. Counted here are about 110,000 clones, 80% to 95% occurring once; the ten biggest clones make up almost 2.5%. Sample: peripheral blood, taken 28 days after the second AZD1222 dose. This TCR came from an adult who received the AZD1222 COVID-19 vaccine. V usage is TRBV7-9 and J usage is TRBJ1-6; the match to TRBD1 covers 9 bases. CDR3 bases: TGTGCCAGCAGCTTGAGGGACAGGGATAGTTCACCCCTCCACTTT. This translates into CASSLRDRDSSPLHF.